This entry lists 11 T cell receptor beta chains sequenced from one sample in a study of OX40 agonist ivuxolimab in advanced cancers. Assay: immunoSEQ multiplex PCR; the TCRdb copy retains only in-frame clones and omits some. In the table there are 70,000 to 85,000 clones, around 85% of which are singletons. The starting material was CD4+ or CD8+ T cells sorted from blood, obtained in a trial of the OX40 agonist ivuxolimab. These receptor sequences come from an adult with an advanced solid tumor such as melanoma, head and neck, liver or kidney cancer.

CDR3 bases: TGCGCCAGCAGCTTGGCCTCGGGACACTACGAGCAGTACTTC. This codes for CASSLASGHYEQYF. This chain connects TRBV5-1 to TRBJ2-7; perhaps TRBD1 as D (6 bases). Germline CDR1 and CDR2: SGHRS and YFSETQ. This CDR3 contains 14 residues. V was trimmed by 0 bases and J by 3 bases, leaving 10 bases between them.

This clone was counted a single time. V gene TRBV11-2 combines with J gene TRBJ2-3; 8 nucleotides match TRBD2. The CDR3 totals 17 residues. Germline V gene lookup returns CDR1 SGHAT and CDR2 FQNNGV. The J segment lost 9 bases and the V segment lost 2 bases, leaving 16 bases of the junction unmatched. CDR3 region: CASSLSAGAYITSTQYF. DNA for the CDR3: TGTGCCAGCAGCTTATCAGCGGGAGCATATATTACCTCGACGCAGTATTTT.

Here the CDR3 reads CASSPDLTSGSQNEQFF. For the CDR3, the DNA is TGTGCCAGCAGCCCCGATTTGACTAGCGGGAGCCAGAATGAGCAGTTCTTC. This chain links TRBV9 with TRBJ2-1, with 12 bases aligning to TRBD2. Germline V gene sequence: CDR1 SGDLS, CDR2 YYNGEE. CDR3 length: 17 residues. V gave up 4 bases and J gave up 7 bases; unmatched junction bases: 12.

The rearrangement joins TRBV27 to TRBJ1-5; D is unclear. The CDR3 runs to 14 residues. CDR1 is MNHEY, CDR2 SMNVEV, per germline (reference sequence). Trimming shortened V by 4 bases and J by 5 bases, and 12 bases separated the two germline ends. The CDR3 spells CASSYARRDQPQHF. In DNA form, the CDR3 reads TGTGCCAGCAGTTACGCCCGCCGGGATCAGCCCCAGCATTTT.

V usage is TRBV9 and J usage is TRBJ2-7; possibly TRBD1 for D (5 bases). Germline loops: CDR1 SGDLS, CDR2 YYNGEE. The CDR3 has 18 amino acids. The V end was cut by 1 base, the J end by 1 base, with 21 bases between. CDR3 in DNA: TGTGCCAGCAGCGTACAGGGAACGGGTTCCCCAGAATCCTACGAGCAGTACTTC. Translating it yields CASSVQGTGSPESYEQYF.

J is TRBJ1-2 and V is TRBV5-8, with a possible D match to TRBD1 (5 bases). The V and J ends lost 4 bases and 6 bases respectively, with 13 bases between them. This CDR3 spans 13 amino acids. Germline V gene sequence: CDR1 SGHTS, CDR2 YDEGEE. CDR3: CASSPQGWDGYTF. CDR3 in DNA: TGTGCCAGCAGCCCCCAGGGATGGGATGGCTACACCTTC.

This chain links TRBV7-2 with TRBJ2-7; the D gene is possibly TRBD2 (6 bases). Germline loops: CDR1 SGHTA, CDR2 FQGNSA. Trimming took off 1 base at V and 11 bases at J, with 15 bases between the two ends. CDR3 size: 13 residues. In DNA form, the CDR3 reads TGTGCCAGCAGCTTAGGTCGGGTGTCGGGGGAGTACTTC. Translation: CASSLGRVSGEYF. The entire variable domain, with the rest obtained from reference TRBV7-2 and TRBJ2-7, is as follows: GAGVSQSPSNKVTEKGKDVELRCDPISGHTALYWYRQSLGQGLEFLIYFQGNSAPDKSGLPSDRFSAERTGGSVSTLTIQRTQQEDSAVYLCASSLGRVSGEYFGPGTRLTVT.

This clone was observed a single time. The gene calls are TRBV28 and TRBJ2-1; D might be TRBD1 or TRBD2, each matching 5 bases. Germline V gene lookup returns CDR1 MDHEN and CDR2 SYDVKM. V gave up 8 bases and J gave up 6 bases, with 11 bases separating them. This CDR3 has 12 amino acids. CDR3 in DNA: TGTGCCAGCGGGGCAGGGACCAATGAGCAGTTCTTC. Translating gives CASGAGTNEQFF. Full variable domain (remainder filled in from reference TRBV28 and TRBJ2-1): DVKVTQSSRYLVKRTGEKVFLECVQDMDHENMFWYRQDPGLGLRLIYFSYDVKMKEKGDIPEGYSVSREKKERFSLILESASTNQTSMYLCASGAGTNEQFFGPGTRLTVL.

The chain links TRBV6-6 to TRBJ1-2; D call uncertain. This CDR3 has 14 amino acids. Germline V gene sequence: CDR1 MNHNY, CDR2 SVGAGI (reference sequence). The V end lost 2 bases, the J end lost 8 bases, and 15 bases lay between the germline ends. CDR3 DNA: TGTGCCAGCAGTTACGAGCTCAATCCCCGGGGCTACACCTTC. Amino acids: CASSYELNPRGYTF.

This chain connects TRBV19 to TRBJ1-3, with D unclear. This CDR3 is 13 amino acids long. V was pared by 4 bases and J by 3 bases, with 7 bases between. Germline loops: CDR1 LNHDA, CDR2 SQIVND (reference sequence). Written as DNA, the CDR3 is TGTGCCAGTAGTAAACAGTTTGGAAACACCATATATTTT. Residues: CASSKQFGNTIYF.

The chain is built from TRBV21-1 and TRBJ2-1; the tabulated D call, TRBD2, remains unverified against the DNA. TRBV21-1 constitutes a pseudogene. The CDR3 is made up of 12 amino acids. The CDR3, as DNA: TGTGCCAGCAGCTTGGCGGAGGGGGAGCAGTTCTTC. Protein product: CASSLAEGEQFF.